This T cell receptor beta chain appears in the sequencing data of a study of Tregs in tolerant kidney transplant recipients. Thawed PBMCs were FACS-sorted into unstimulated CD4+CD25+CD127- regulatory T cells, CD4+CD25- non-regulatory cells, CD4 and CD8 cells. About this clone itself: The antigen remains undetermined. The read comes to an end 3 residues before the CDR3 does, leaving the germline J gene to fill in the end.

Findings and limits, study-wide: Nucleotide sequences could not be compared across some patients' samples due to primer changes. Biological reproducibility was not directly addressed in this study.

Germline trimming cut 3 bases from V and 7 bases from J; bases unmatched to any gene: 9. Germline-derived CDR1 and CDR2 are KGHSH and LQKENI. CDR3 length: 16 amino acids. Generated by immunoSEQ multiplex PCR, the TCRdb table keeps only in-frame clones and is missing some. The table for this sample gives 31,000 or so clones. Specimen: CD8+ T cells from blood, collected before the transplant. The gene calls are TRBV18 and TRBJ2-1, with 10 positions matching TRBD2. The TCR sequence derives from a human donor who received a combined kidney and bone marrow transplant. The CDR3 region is CASSPLTSGNGNEQFF. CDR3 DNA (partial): TGTGCCAGCTCACCTCTCACTAGCGGGAACGGGAATGAG.